This T cell receptor beta chain was sequenced in a study of OX40 agonist ivuxolimab in advanced cancers. The repertoire was sequenced with immunoSEQ multiplex PCR; TCRdb's copy has only in-frame clones and lacks some. Of some 66,000 clones in the sample, around 86% were seen once. V lost 1 base, J lost 2 bases, and 9 bases lay in between. CDR3 length: 13 residues. The germline V gene has CDR1 GTSNPN and CDR2 SVGIG (reference sequence). The sequence was collected from an adult with an advanced solid tumor such as melanoma, head and neck, liver or kidney cancer. The sequencing here drew on CD4+ or CD8+ T cells sorted from blood, taken in a trial of the OX40 agonist ivuxolimab. The chain employs TRBV30 and TRBJ2-7, with a tentative D call TRBD2 (6 bases). The CDR3 is CAWSEGLTYEQYF. In DNA, the CDR3 is TGTGCCTGGAGTGAAGGACTAACCTACGAGCAGTACTTC.